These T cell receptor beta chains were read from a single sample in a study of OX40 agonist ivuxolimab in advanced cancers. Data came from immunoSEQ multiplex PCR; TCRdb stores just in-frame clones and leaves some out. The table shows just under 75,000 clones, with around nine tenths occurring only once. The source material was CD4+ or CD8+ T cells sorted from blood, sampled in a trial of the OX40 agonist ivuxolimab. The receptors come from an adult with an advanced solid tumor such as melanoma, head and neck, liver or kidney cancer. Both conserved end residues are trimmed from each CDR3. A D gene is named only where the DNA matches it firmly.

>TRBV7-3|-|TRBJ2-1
ASSPAGTPRDNEQF
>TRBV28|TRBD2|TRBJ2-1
ASTRLARDEQF
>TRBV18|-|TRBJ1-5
ASSPRQRDQPQH
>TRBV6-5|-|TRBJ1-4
ASSKEVDEKLF
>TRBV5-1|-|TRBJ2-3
ASSSILGTDTQY
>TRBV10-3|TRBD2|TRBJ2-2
AISESKKGLAGTVGELF
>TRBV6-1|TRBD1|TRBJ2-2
ATTLGTGNTGELF
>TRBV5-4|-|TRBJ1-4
ASGPGGATNEKLF
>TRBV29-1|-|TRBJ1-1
SVRTLLSDTTEAF
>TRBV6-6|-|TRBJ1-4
ATRGTKYEKLF
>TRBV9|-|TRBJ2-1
ASSARAPYNEQF
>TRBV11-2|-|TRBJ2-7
ASRSTGRFSSYEQY
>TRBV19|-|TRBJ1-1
ASSIVDTEAF